The T cell receptor (beta chain) described here comes from a study of T cells in Graves' hyperthyroidism and ophthalmopathy. Across the study: Peripheral blood sampling occurred at initial diagnosis, before any treatment. Regarding the study as a whole: Most clonotypes expanded in thyroid above 0.001 were likewise present in blood.

There were TCR beta CDR3 regions amplified from RNA transcripts. TCR CDR3 underwent first-round RT-PCR with the HTBI primer set. TCRdb reprocessed the multiplex PCR reads with MiXCR, giving one entry per CDR3 protein. The sample carries 300,000 to 350,000 distinct CDR3 sequences, approximately 15% recorded once. V lost 2 bases, J lost 5 bases, and 4 bases stayed unmatched. CDR1 and CDR2 (germline): SGHRS, YFSETQ. The CDR3 contains 15 residues. This clonotype was recorded at least ten times. The target antigen is unknown. Exclusion of patients followed from uncontrolled infection, other autoimmune disease, pregnancy or lactation.

Sequenced: blood. This chain links TRBV5-1 with TRBJ2-1, with TRBD2 identical over 10 bases. This receptor was identified in a man aged 25 to 40 with Graves' hyperthyroidism. CDR3 amino acids: CASSFGTSEHNEQFF. As DNA, the CDR3 is TGCGCCAGCAGCTTCGGGACTAGCGAACACAATGAGCAGTTCTTC. Looking up the rest from reference TRBV5-1 and TRBJ2-1 gives the full variable domain: KAGVTQTPRYLIKTRGQQVTLSCSPISGHRSVSWYQQTPGQGLQFLFEYFSETQRNKGNFPGRFSGRQFSNSRSEMNVSTLELGDSALYLCASSFGTSEHNEQFFGPGTRLTVL.